This entry lists 9 T cell receptor beta chains sequenced from one sample in a study of CD8 T cells in ankylosing spondylitis. Study-wide findings and caveats: Ankylosing spondylitis blood seemed to carry a telltale TCR beta motif made of fewer than 10 highly homologous variants.

The antigens these receptors bind are not known. TCRdb reprocessed the 5' RACE reads with MiXCR, giving one entry per CDR3 protein. The table shows about 330,000 distinct CDR3 sequences, with under 8.5% occurring only once. The source material was blood, either unsorted or a sorted T cell fraction (not recorded which). The receptor set was obtained from a male donor with ankylosing spondylitis.

The J gene is TRBJ2-2, the V gene TRBV5-6; 8 bases match TRBD2. CDR1 and CDR2 (germline): SGHDT, YYEEEE. J lost 7 bases, V lost 0 bases, and 8 bases had no gene match. The CDR3 has 16 amino acids. The CDR3 loop is CASSLVLAGLHGELFF. The DNA for the CDR3 is TGTGCCAGCAGCTTGGTCCTAGCGGGCCTCCACGGGGAGCTGTTTTTT.

This clonotype was observed a handful of times. The V call is TRBV6-1, the J call TRBJ2-7; D is perhaps TRBD2 (6 bases). The CDR3 loop spans 12 amino acids. CDR1 and CDR2 from the germline V gene are MNHNS and SASEGT. The V and J ends lost 6 bases and 3 bases respectively, with 9 bases between them. CDR3 amino acids: CASRDYNYEQYF. CDR3 DNA sequence: TGTGCCAGCAGGGACTACAACTACGAGCAGTACTTC.

This clonotype has a handful of counts. The chain employs TRBV11-2 and TRBJ2-7, with unresolved D. The CDR3 loop spans 14 amino acids. Per the germline V gene, CDR1 is SGHAT and CDR2 is FQNNGV. Between the trimmed V and J ends, which lost 4 bases and 2 bases, there was a span of 12 bases. This CDR3 reads CASSSHTVAYEQYF. The CDR3 nucleotides are TGTGCCAGCAGCTCACATACAGTTGCCTACGAGCAGTACTTC.

This clonotype was seen more than once but under ten times. The V call is TRBV5-1, the J call TRBJ2-7; D possibly matches TRBD1 or TRBD2 (6 bases each). Germline CDR1 is SGHRS and CDR2 is YFSETQ. This CDR3 is 13 amino acids long. Trimming removed 5 bases at V and 4 bases at J, with 13 bases between. CDR3 nucleotides: TGCGCCAGCAGGATGGGGGGCGGTTACGAGCAGTACTTC. It codes for CASRMGGGYEQYF. The variable domain in full, with the rest retrieved from reference TRBV5-1 and TRBJ2-7, is KAGVTQTPRYLIKTRGQQVTLSCSPISGHRSVSWYQQTPGQGLQFLFEYFSETQRNKGNFPGRFSGRQFSNSRSEMNVSTLELGDSALYLCASRMGGGYEQYFGPGTRLTVT.

In its sample, this clonotype was seen many times. This chain uses TRBV20-1 with TRBJ1-2; the D is unclear. V was clipped by 3 bases and J by 4 bases, with 15 bases between them. The V gene's germline CDR1 is DFQATT and CDR2 SNEGSKA (reference sequence). The CDR3 contains 14 residues. Written as DNA, the CDR3 is TGCAGTGCTAGCCCATTGAGGGCTAGCTATGGCTACACCTTC. Encoded protein: CSASPLRASYGYTF.

This clonotype was seen at least ten times. The V and J genes are TRBV11-2 and TRBJ2-4, with D hard to call. CDR1 is SGHAT and CDR2 is FQNNGV in the germline V gene. V lost 6 bases and J 0 bases, leaving 9 bases between the germline ends. The length of the CDR3 is 14 residues. CDR3 DNA sequence: TGTGCCAGCAGTAAAATCCTAGCCAAAAACATTCAGTACTTC. Translating gives CASSKILAKNIQYF.

This chain uses TRBV7-9 with TRBJ2-5; the match to TRBD1 covers 7 bases. The germline V gene encodes CDR1 SEHNR and CDR2 FQNEAQ (reference sequence). This CDR3 spans 15 amino acids. The V gene end was trimmed by 5 bases and the J gene end by 5 bases; junction bases not matched to a gene: 11. In nucleotides, the CDR3 is TGTGCCAGCAGCATACTGGGACAGCTTCAGGAGACCCAGTACTTC. Protein sequence: CASSILGQLQETQYF.

In this sample, this clonotype turned up many times. This chain joins TRBV2 and TRBJ2-1; TRBD2 is a possible D gene (6 bases). The germline V gene encodes CDR1 SNHLY and CDR2 FYNNEI. The V and J ends lost 4 bases and 7 bases respectively, with 17 bases between them. CDR3 length: 15 amino acids. CDR3: CASSGSGGRGNEQFF. The CDR3, as DNA: TGTGCCAGCAGTGGGAGCGGAGGGCGGGGAAATGAGCAGTTCTTC.

The chain uses TRBV2 and TRBJ2-7; 7 bases fit TRBD1. Germline assignment: CDR1 SNHLY and CDR2 FYNNEI. V shed 7 bases, J shed 3 bases, and the junction held 9 bases outside the gene matches. The CDR3 length is 14 residues. The CDR3 reads CASTLDRSRYEQYF. In nucleotides, the CDR3 is TGTGCCAGCACCCTGGACAGGTCTCGCTACGAGCAGTACTTC.